The 12 T cell receptor beta chains listed next were all sequenced from one sample in a study of tumor-infiltrating lymphocytes in primary liver carcinoma. Synthesis of TCR beta cDNA was carried out from around 540 ng total RNA with a constant-region primer. Three-round nested multiplex PCR performed with slightly modified ARM-PCR produced the TCR beta libraries. In the first two PCR rounds, TRBV1-TRBV30 forward primers were paired with a C-beta reverse primer, and each round lasted approximately 9 cycles. TCRdb re-called the multiplex PCR reads through MiXCR, storing one row per CDR3 protein. The repertoire holds about 310,000 distinct CDR3 sequences, with roughly two thirds as singletons. Unsorted whole blood supplied the blood RNA, and germline DNA was isolated too. The source material was peripheral blood. These receptor sequences come from a middle-aged man with primary liver carcinoma and hepatitis B virus infection.

The V gene is TRBV11-2, the J gene TRBJ2-3, with 11 nucleotides matching TRBD2. V shed 4 bases and J 13 bases; nucleotides not matched to a gene: 4. The CDR3 is 12 amino acids. Germline V gives CDR1 SGHAT, CDR2 FQNNGV. The CDR3, as DNA: TGTGCCAGCAGCTCTAGCGGGAGGTGGGAGTATTTT. It is translated as CASSSSGRWEYF.

With regard to this clonotype: The CDR3 end shows no conserved phenylalanine or tryptophan, and so a read error is likely. The CDR3 spells CASSSLAGDTGELFL. The CDR3 coding sequence is TGTGCCAGCAGCTCTCTGGCGGGGGACACCGGGGAGCTGTTTTTA. The gene calls are TRBV11-2 and TRBJ2-2, with 7 bases aligning to TRBD2. V gave up 4 bases and J gave up 3 bases; unmatched junction bases: 5. Germline V lookup: CDR1 SGHAT, CDR2 FQNNGV. The CDR3 contains 15 residues.

Regarding this clonotype: Lacking the conserved final phenylalanine or tryptophan, this CDR3 likely reflects a read error. The DNA is omitted, as the CDR3 cannot be located on it reliably, and the CDR3 follows TCRdb's listing. This chain joins TRBV6-6 and TRBJ2-2. Germline V CDR1 and CDR2: MNHNY, SVGAGI (reference sequence). Including both end residues, the CDR3 is 12 amino acids long. The CDR3 loop is CASSPNTGELFL.

The chain couples TRBV6-1 to TRBJ2-1; D may be TRBD1 or TRBD2 (5 bases each). Between the trimmed V and J ends, which lost 8 bases and 9 bases, there was a span of 17 bases. Germline-derived CDR1 and CDR2 are MNHNS and SASEGT. The length of the CDR3 is 13 residues. The DNA for the CDR3 is TGTGCCAGCTCGTCGGGGCCTTTCATTGAGCAGTTCTTC. It yields the protein CASSSGPFIEQFF.

This clonotype has a count of ten or more. V and J are TRBV4-3 and TRBJ2-7; 11 positions agree with TRBD1. The CDR3 length is 16 residues. With 0 bases clipped from V and 7 bases from J, the junction kept 8 bases outside the gene matches. Per germline, CDR1 LGHNA and CDR2 YSLEER. In nucleotides, the CDR3 is TGCGCCAGCAGCCAAGATGTAGGACAGGGGGCTCAGGAGCAGTACTTC. This gives the protein CASSQDVGQGAQEQYF.

A word on this clonotype: A single base separates this from a much larger clone, so it may be a read error. The J gene is TRBJ2-2, the V gene TRBV6-1; 7 nucleotides align to TRBD2. The CDR3 is 14 residues long. Germline V gene lookup returns CDR1 MNHNS and CDR2 SASEGT. V lost 10 bases and J lost 4; bases outside the gene matches: 9. The CDR3 coding sequence is TGTGCCAACAGCCCTGGGGGGGGCACCGGGGAGCTGTTTTTT. Its translation: CANSPGGGTGELFF.

Concerning this clonotype: One end of the junction does not line up with germline, which may come from a read error. The V call is TRBV4-2, the J call TRBJ2-2, with 7 bases fitting TRBD1. The germline V gene encodes CDR1 LGHNA and CDR2 YNFKEQ. The CDR3 extends over 15 amino acids. In nucleotides, the CDR3 is TGTGCTAGCAGCCAAGACAGGGCGAACACCGGGAAGCTGTTTTTT. This encodes CASSQDRANTGKLFF.

This clonotype was counted a single time. The CDR3 end shows no conserved phenylalanine or tryptophan, and so a read error is likely. No DNA is shown, since the ends of the CDR3 on it are uncertain; the CDR3 is the one TCRdb lists. The chain joins TRBV11-2 to TRBJ1-1. The CDR3 adds up to 16 amino acids, both ends counted. Germline V gene data show CDR1 as SGHAT and CDR2 as FQNNGV. CDR3 loop: CASSLGLQKLNTEAYS.

On this clonotype itself: A clone one base away is much larger, so this may be a read error. This chain uses TRBV29-1 with TRBJ1-1; D is perhaps TRBD1 (5 bases). The length of the CDR3 is 14 residues. The ends were cut back, 4 bases at V and 4 bases at J, with 16 bases in the middle. Germline loops: CDR1 SQVTM, CDR2 ANQGSEA. CDR3 in DNA: TGCAGCGTTGTACCGGTGGGGGGTTCCACTGAAGCTTTCTTT. Translated: CSVVPVGGSTEAFF.

To note about this clonotype: A read error may produce the germline difference seen at one junction end. CDR3 nucleotide sequence: TGCGCCTGCAGCCCCAAGGACAGCACCTACGAACAGTACTTC. As protein: CACSPKDSTYEQYF. The chain is built from TRBV4-3 and TRBJ2-7; D may be TRBD1 (6 bases). The CDR3 covers 14 residues. Germline loops: CDR1 LGHNA, CDR2 YSLEER.

The rearrangement uses TRBV11-2 and TRBJ2-2; D is ambiguous. This CDR3 has 13 amino acids. Between the trimmed V and J ends, which lost 7 bases and 7 bases, there was a span of 13 bases. CDR1 and CDR2 from the germline V gene are SGHAT and FQNNGV. CDR3 protein: CASNALRIGELFF. CDR3 coding DNA: TGTGCCAGCAACGCACTCAGGATCGGGGAGCTGTTTTTT.

This chain joins TRBV25-1 and TRBJ2-1; weak D call: TRBD2 (5 bases). The V end was cut by 8 bases, the J end by 8 bases, with 13 bases between. The CDR3 is made up of 12 amino acids. CDR1 and CDR2 (germline): MGHDK, SYGVNS. The CDR3 DNA reads as TGTGCCAGCTGGACTGCTAGGGATGAGCAGTTCTTC. Its protein is CASWTARDEQFF.